This is a list of T cell receptor beta chains from one sample in a study of response to subunit inactivated influenza vaccine. TCRdb processed the RT-PCR reads anew with MiXCR; each CDR3 protein has one entry. This table holds approximately 250,000 distinct CDR3 sequences, 10% to 15% found once. The sample consisted of non-naive T cells sorted from PBMCs, taken approximately 15 days before vaccination. The receptors come from a man over 45 who received an inactivated influenza vaccine. Both conserved end residues are part of each CDR3. A D gene is named only where the DNA matches it firmly. Rows give clone size only sometimes, using once, few, many, or a class for an expanded clone.

>TRBV7-9|many|TRBD2|TRBJ2-7
TGTGCCAGCAGCTTAACGACTAGCGTTTCCTACGAGCAGTACTTC
CASSLTTSVSYEQYF
>TRBV12-3/TRBV12-4|few|TRBD1|TRBJ2-5
TGTGCCAGCAGAAGGGACAGGAGACAAGAGACCCAGTACTTC
CASRRDRRQETQYF
>TRBV6-1|many|-|TRBJ1-2
TGTGCCAGCAGGCGAGAAGGAACGCGGGACTATGGCTACACCTTC
CASRREGTRDYGYTF
>TRBV20-1|few|TRBD2|TRBJ2-1
TGCAGTGCTATAAAGCGGGAGGGATCTACCTACAATGAGCAGTTCTTC
CSAIKREGSTYNEQFF
>TRBV27|many|-|TRBJ1-5
TGTGCCAGCAGCACTAAATCTAGCAATCAGCCCCAGCATTTT
CASSTKSSNQPQHF
>TRBV6-2/TRBV6-3|-|-|TRBJ2-7
TGTGCCAGCAGTTACTCGCTGCAGGGTACGGTCTACGAGCAGTACTTC
CASSYSLQGTVYEQYF
>TRBV18|many|TRBD1|TRBJ2-7
TGTGCCAGCTCACCCGTAGGACAGGGCGAGCAGTACTTC
CASSPVGQGEQYF
>TRBV27|many|TRBD1|TRBJ1-5
TGTGCCAGCAGTTTAAGACAGGGCGGCAATCAGCCCCAGCATTTT
CASSLRQGGNQPQHF
>TRBV4-2|many|-|TRBJ2-7
TGTGCCAGCAGCCAAGTTGGGGTAGGGTCGTCACTCTACGAGCAGTACTTC
CASSQVGVGSSLYEQYF
>TRBV10-3|few|-|TRBJ2-7
TGTGCCATCAGTGAAGCAGGAGCCTACGAGCAGTACTTC
CAISEAGAYEQYF
>TRBV9|-|-|TRBJ2-1
TGTGCCAGCAGCCCCTCGGTGGAGCGGACTCGGAATGAGCAGTTCTTC
CASSPSVERTRNEQFF
>TRBV6-5|-|-|TRBJ2-5
TGTGCCAGCGGAGAAGACCAAGAGACCCAGTACTTC
CASGEDQETQYF
>TRBV25-1|-|TRBD2|TRBJ2-1
TGTGCCAGCAGTGACGCCGGACTAGCGGGGAATCGAGAGCAGTTCTTC
CASSDAGLAGNREQFF
>TRBV5-6|-|-|TRBJ1-3
TGTGCCAGCAGCACCCCGGGCGTTGGAAACACCATATATTTT
CASSTPGVGNTIYF
>TRBV28|-|-|TRBJ1-1
TGTGCCAGCAGTTTAGAGACAGACTACATGAACACTGAAGCTTTCTTT
CASSLETDYMNTEAFF
>TRBV11-2|few|TRBD2|TRBJ2-1
TGTGCCAGCAGCTTAGGGGGATTGCCCGGGACTAGCTCCTACAATGAGCAGTTCTTC
CASSLGGLPGTSSYNEQFF
>TRBV20-1|once|-|TRBJ2-7
TGCAGAGCTGATCGGGACACGTCCTACGAGCAGTACTTC
CRADRDTSYEQYF
>TRBV29-1|-|TRBD1|TRBJ2-5
TGCAGCGTTCGACAGGGGCAAGAGACCCAGTACTTC
CSVRQGQETQYF
>TRBV3-1|few|TRBD2|TRBJ2-7
TGTGCCAGCAGCCCCGGACTAGCGGGAGCCTACGAGCAGTACTTC
CASSPGLAGAYEQYF
>TRBV20-1|many|-|TRBJ2-3
TGCAGTGCTCAGCGTTCAGATACGCAGTATTTT
CSAQRSDTQYF
>TRBV5-6|-|-|TRBJ2-3
TGTGCCAGCAGCTTGGGGCCAGGGGCGGATACGCAGTATTTT
CASSLGPGADTQYF
>TRBV20-1|few|TRBD2|TRBJ2-1
TGCAGTGCTAGAGATCTGCCCGGGCTAGCGGGAGGGACGGATGAGCAGTTCTTC
CSARDLPGLAGGTDEQFF
>TRBV4-2|many|-|TRBJ1-1
TGTGCCAGCAGCCAAGCGGGGGTGAACACTGAAGCTTTCTTT
CASSQAGVNTEAFF
>TRBV28|few|TRBD2|TRBJ2-3
TGTGCCAGCAGAACTAGCGGGAGGGCTGGGACAGATACGCAGTATTTT
CASRTSGRAGTDTQYF
>TRBV7-2|-|-|TRBJ1-2
TGTGCCAGCAGCTTAGTCGGGATTGGCTACACCTTC
CASSLVGIGYTF
>TRBV4-2|-|-|TRBJ2-4
TGTGCCAGCAGCCAAGAGAAGGGAACAGGGAATTACAAAAACATTCAGTACTTC
CASSQEKGTGNYKNIQYF
>TRBV7-2|many|TRBD1|TRBJ2-2
TGTGCCAGCAGCCGGGACAGGGTGAGGACCGGGGAGCTGTTTTTT
CASSRDRVRTGELFF
>TRBV5-1|-|-|TRBJ2-6
TGCGCCAGCAGCGAAGGACCGTCGTCTGGGGCCAACGTCCTGACTTTC
CASSEGPSSGANVLTF
>TRBV5-1|few|TRBD2|TRBJ2-1
TGCGCCAGCAGCTTGGGACTAGCGGGAGACGCGGTGGAGCAGTTCTTC
CASSLGLAGDAVEQFF
>TRBV20-1|-|TRBD1|TRBJ2-7
TGCAGTGCTAGGGCCCCGGGACAGGGGATTGGTCCGCAGTACTTC
CSARAPGQGIGPQYF
>TRBV2|-|-|TRBJ1-2
TGTGCCAGCAGTGAAGCGGTAGGGAATGGCTACACCTTC
CASSEAVGNGYTF
>TRBV29-1|many|TRBD1|TRBJ2-5
TGCAGCGTTGGCTTTAGGGGACAGGGGTCGCGGGAGACCCAGTACTTC
CSVGFRGQGSRETQYF
>TRBV7-6|-|-|TRBJ1-1
TGTGCCAGCAGACCCGGTCCAGGGGTAGGAGCTTTCTTT
CASRPGPGVGAFF
>TRBV19|few|TRBD2|TRBJ2-7
TGTGCCAGTAGTTTAAGCGGGAGTCTGTACGAGCAGTACTTC
CASSLSGSLYEQYF
>TRBV7-9|few|-|TRBJ1-1
TGTGCCAGCAGCCTTCTTACAGGAGGCACTGAAGCTTTCTTT
CASSLLTGGTEAFF
>TRBV10-3|-|-|TRBJ2-3
TGTGCCAGCCTAGGGGGTCTCACAGATACGCAGTATTTT
CASLGGLTDTQYF
>TRBV5-1|many|-|TRBJ2-1
TGCGCCAGCAGCTCAATCAGGGGCGCGCGAGACAATGAGCAGTTCTTC
CASSSIRGARDNEQFF
>TRBV10-3|-|-|TRBJ2-3
TGTGCCATCAGTCTAGCCGACCCGAGCACAGATACGCAGTATTTT
CAISLADPSTDTQYF
>TRBV28|few|TRBD1|TRBJ2-7
TGTGCCAGCACTGACAGGGGTGATGGCGAGCAGTACTTC
CASTDRGDGEQYF
>TRBV28|many|-|TRBJ2-1
TGTGCCAGCAGAAGGACAGAGGACTACAATGAGCAGTTCTTC
CASRRTEDYNEQFF
>TRBV7-9|few|-|TRBJ1-6
TGTGCCAGCAGCTTAGGTGGGGAAAGGGGTCGCGGTTCACCCCTCCACTTT
CASSLGGERGRGSPLHF
>TRBV6-2/TRBV6-3|many|TRBD1|TRBJ1-5
TGTGCCAGCAACGACAGGGTGGAGCAGCCCCAGCATTTT
CASNDRVEQPQHF
>TRBV7-8|many|-|TRBJ2-4
TGTGCCAGCAGCCCGACTAGGGGCATTCAGTACTTC
CASSPTRGIQYF